The 4 T cell receptor beta chains below were found in one sample sequenced in a study of blood T cell repertoires in COVID-19. Method: immunoSEQ multiplex PCR; TCRdb's copy keeps in-frame clones and lacks some. The sample contains about 190,000 clones, 84% of which appear only once. The sequencing input was PBMCs or T cells enriched from blood (not recorded which). These TCRs come from a woman younger than 45 who had been exposed to COVID-19.

V and J are TRBV5-1 and TRBJ2-7; maybe TRBD2 (6 bases). The CDR3 loop spans 14 amino acids. Germline lookup yields CDR1 SGHRS and CDR2 YFSETQ. Trimming took off 2 bases at V and 5 bases at J, with 14 bases between the two ends. DNA of the CDR3: TGCGCCAGCAGCTTCGGGAGAATCCTCGACGAGCAGTACTTC. Encoded protein: CASSFGRILDEQYF. Looking up the rest from reference TRBV5-1 and TRBJ2-7 gives the full variable domain: KAGVTQTPRYLIKTRGQQVTLSCSPISGHRSVSWYQQTPGQGLQFLFEYFSETQRNKGNFPGRFSGRQFSNSRSEMNVSTLELGDSALYLCASSFGRILDEQYFGPGTRLTVT.

This clone was detected only once. This chain links TRBV4-3 with TRBJ2-1, with D maybe TRBD2 (6 bases). This CDR3 has 18 amino acids. The germline V and J ends were trimmed by 4 bases and 2 bases, with 21 bases remaining between them. CDR1 is LGHNA and CDR2 is YSLEER in the germline V gene. Here the CDR3 reads CASSLDVSGRGAYNEQFF. CDR3 nucleotide sequence: TGCGCCAGCAGCCTAGACGTATCTGGGCGGGGTGCCTACAATGAGCAGTTCTTC.

This chain links TRBV4-1 with TRBJ2-1; 10 nucleotides match TRBD1. Losses at the gene ends were 0 bases for V and 2 bases for J; bases not matched to a gene: 7. This CDR3 has 18 residues. From germline, CDR1 is MGHRA and CDR2 YSYEKL. The DNA for the CDR3 is TGCGCCAGCAGCCAAGATGTGGGACAGGGGCAACCCTACAATGAGCAGTTCTTC. It specifies CASSQDVGQGQPYNEQFF.

J is TRBJ1-2 and V is TRBV30; no reliable D call. This CDR3 region has 11 residues. Germline lookup yields CDR1 GTSNPN and CDR2 SVGIG (reference sequence). V shed 3 bases and J shed 7 bases, with 9 bases lying between them. CDR3 region: CAWSLPSGYTF. The CDR3 region has the DNA TGTGCCTGGAGCCTCCCCAGTGGCTACACCTTC.